The rows below give T cell receptor beta chains drawn from one sample of a study of OX40 agonist ivuxolimab in advanced cancers. The table came from immunoSEQ multiplex PCR; TCRdb's copy has only in-frame clones and leaves some out. The repertoire holds roughly 40,000 clones, with approximately 78% as singletons. Sequencing was performed on CD4+ or CD8+ T cells sorted from blood, taken in a trial of the OX40 agonist ivuxolimab. The receptors stem from an adult with an advanced solid tumor such as melanoma, head and neck, liver or kidney cancer. CDR3s include the opening cysteine and the closing phenylalanine or tryptophan. Each record gives: J gene, clone size, V gene, D gene, CDR3 DNA, CDR3 protein. D genes are given only for firm matches. Clone sizes are given selectively: once, few, many, or a class where the clone is expanded.

j_gene: TRBJ2-7; abundance: once; v_gene: TRBV5-4; d_gene: NA; CDR3nt: TGTGCCAGCAGCTTCGTCGGGCAGGGTGTCTCCTACGAGCAGTACTTC; CDR3aa: CASSFVGQGVSYEQYF
j_gene: TRBJ2-5; abundance: NA; v_gene: TRBV11-2; d_gene: NA; CDR3nt: TGTGCCAGCAGCTTTTCCGAGAGGGAGACCCAGTACTTC; CDR3aa: CASSFSERETQYF
j_gene: TRBJ1-2; abundance: NA; v_gene: TRBV7-2; d_gene: NA; CDR3nt: TGTGCCAGCAGCTTAGCAGTGTCCAACTATGGCTACACCTTC; CDR3aa: CASSLAVSNYGYTF
j_gene: TRBJ2-3; abundance: few; v_gene: TRBV5-6; d_gene: NA; CDR3nt: TGTGCCAGCAGCTTGAGACTGCCAGATACGCAGTATTTT; CDR3aa: CASSLRLPDTQYF
j_gene: TRBJ1-6; abundance: NA; v_gene: TRBV5-6; d_gene: TRBD1; CDR3nt: TGTGCCAGCAGCTTGCTGACAGGGAATAATTCACCCCTCCACTTT; CDR3aa: CASSLLTGNNSPLHF
j_gene: TRBJ2-1; abundance: NA; v_gene: TRBV28; d_gene: TRBD1; CDR3nt: TGTGCCAGCAGTTCACCAGGGACAGGGGATGAGCAGTTCTTC; CDR3aa: CASSSPGTGDEQFF
j_gene: TRBJ1-4; abundance: NA; v_gene: TRBV5-1; d_gene: NA; CDR3nt: TGCGCCAGCAGCCCGTGGCGTGGGAAGGGCCGGCTTAATGAAAAACTGTTTTTT; CDR3aa: CASSPWRGKGRLNEKLFF
j_gene: TRBJ2-1; abundance: NA; v_gene: TRBV7-8; d_gene: TRBD2; CDR3nt: TGTGCCAGCAGCTTAATGGCTAGCGGGGGGCTAGGCTCCTACAATGAGCAGTTCTTC; CDR3aa: CASSLMASGGLGSYNEQFF
j_gene: TRBJ1-4; abundance: NA; v_gene: TRBV2; d_gene: TRBD1; CDR3nt: TGTGCCAGCAGGGGACAGGTCCAGAATGAAAAACTGTTTTTT; CDR3aa: CASRGQVQNEKLFF
j_gene: TRBJ2-3; abundance: NA; v_gene: TRBV6-5; d_gene: TRBD1; CDR3nt: TGTGCCAGCAGTAGACTTACAGGGGGCAAAGATACGCAGTATTTT; CDR3aa: CASSRLTGGKDTQYF
j_gene: TRBJ1-2; abundance: few; v_gene: TRBV20-1; d_gene: NA; CDR3nt: TGCAGTGCCAAACTTGGCGATGGCTACACCTTC; CDR3aa: CSAKLGDGYTF
j_gene: TRBJ1-1; abundance: NA; v_gene: TRBV9; d_gene: NA; CDR3nt: TGTGCCAGCAGCTCCCAACAGGGCTCTGAAGCTTTCTTT; CDR3aa: CASSSQQGSEAFF
j_gene: TRBJ1-3; abundance: NA; v_gene: TRBV30; d_gene: NA; CDR3nt: TGTGCCTGTCAGGTGGAAAACACCATATATTTT; CDR3aa: CACQVENTIYF
j_gene: TRBJ2-1; abundance: once; v_gene: TRBV7-3; d_gene: NA; CDR3nt: TGTGCCAGCAGCTTATCTTCGGACAGATACAATGAGCAGTTCTTC; CDR3aa: CASSLSSDRYNEQFF
j_gene: TRBJ2-7; abundance: NA; v_gene: TRBV10-1; d_gene: TRBD2; CDR3nt: TGCGCCAGCAGTGATGGGAAGCGGGAGGACAGCGAGCAGTACTTC; CDR3aa: CASSDGKREDSEQYF
j_gene: TRBJ2-7; abundance: NA; v_gene: TRBV15; d_gene: TRBD1; CDR3nt: TGTGCCACCAGCAGGACGGTCGGGACAGGGGGTTACGAGCAGTACTTC; CDR3aa: CATSRTVGTGGYEQYF
j_gene: TRBJ2-3; abundance: NA; v_gene: TRBV5-4; d_gene: TRBD2; CDR3nt: TGTGCCAGCAGGAGGGGACGGGGGGAACACCAGGCTAGCACAGATACGCAGTATTTT; CDR3aa: CASRRGRGEHQASTDTQYF
j_gene: TRBJ2-3; abundance: NA; v_gene: TRBV9; d_gene: TRBD1; CDR3nt: TGTGCCAGCAGCCCCCGACAGGGCTCAGATACGCAGTATTTT; CDR3aa: CASSPRQGSDTQYF
j_gene: TRBJ1-1; abundance: NA; v_gene: TRBV29-1; d_gene: TRBD1; CDR3nt: TGCAGCGCTTCTACAGGGGCGAACACTGAAGCTTTCTTT; CDR3aa: CSASTGANTEAFF
j_gene: TRBJ2-2; abundance: NA; v_gene: TRBV30; d_gene: TRBD2; CDR3nt: TGTGCCTGGATGGGACTAGCGGGGTTCGGGGAGCTGTTTTTT; CDR3aa: CAWMGLAGFGELFF
j_gene: TRBJ1-3; abundance: NA; v_gene: TRBV2; d_gene: NA; CDR3nt: TGTGCCAGCATCCGGGGACTCCCTGGAAACACCATATATTTT; CDR3aa: CASIRGLPGNTIYF
j_gene: TRBJ2-1; abundance: NA; v_gene: TRBV19; d_gene: NA; CDR3nt: NA; CDR3aa: CASTSDGNNEQFF
j_gene: TRBJ1-6; abundance: NA; v_gene: TRBV6-5; d_gene: NA; CDR3nt: TGTGCCACGGGTCCTACCCTCCAGTCACCCCTCCACTTT; CDR3aa: CATGPTLQSPLHF
j_gene: TRBJ2-1; abundance: NA; v_gene: TRBV28; d_gene: NA; CDR3nt: TGTGCCAGCAGGTACGGAGGGATCGCCTACAATGAGCAGTTCTTC; CDR3aa: CASRYGGIAYNEQFF
j_gene: TRBJ1-5; abundance: NA; v_gene: TRBV4-2; d_gene: NA; CDR3nt: TGTGCCAGCAGCCAAGATTGGGGAAGTCAGCCCCAGCATTTT; CDR3aa: CASSQDWGSQPQHF
j_gene: TRBJ2-5; abundance: NA; v_gene: TRBV28; d_gene: TRBD2; CDR3nt: TGTGCCAGCACTCCCCAACTAGCGGGAGTGGAGACCCAGTACTTC; CDR3aa: CASTPQLAGVETQYF
j_gene: TRBJ2-7; abundance: NA; v_gene: TRBV7-8; d_gene: TRBD2; CDR3nt: TGTGCCAGCAGCCCACCCGGGACTAGCGCTTACGAGCAGTACTTC; CDR3aa: CASSPPGTSAYEQYF
j_gene: TRBJ1-3; abundance: NA; v_gene: TRBV10-1; d_gene: NA; CDR3nt: TGCGCCAGCAGTGAGCCCTCAGGGGCTGGAAACACCATATATTTT; CDR3aa: CASSEPSGAGNTIYF
j_gene: TRBJ1-2; abundance: few; v_gene: TRBV19; d_gene: NA; CDR3nt: TGTGCCAGTAGTCCCCAGGGCAGCCTCTATGGCGGCTACACCTTC; CDR3aa: CASSPQGSLYGGYTF
j_gene: TRBJ2-3; abundance: NA; v_gene: TRBV15; d_gene: NA; CDR3nt: TGTGCCACCAGCAGAGCAGGAGGCACAGATACGCAGTATTTT; CDR3aa: CATSRAGGTDTQYF
j_gene: TRBJ1-6; abundance: NA; v_gene: TRBV27; d_gene: TRBD1; CDR3nt: TGTGCCAGCAGTTCGGGGACAGGGCATTCACCCCTCCACTTT; CDR3aa: CASSSGTGHSPLHF
j_gene: TRBJ1-2; abundance: NA; v_gene: TRBV6-6; d_gene: NA; CDR3nt: TGTGCCAGCAGTTACGCCAATGGAGGGGATTATGGCTACACCTTC; CDR3aa: CASSYANGGDYGYTF
j_gene: TRBJ1-5; abundance: few; v_gene: TRBV30; d_gene: NA; CDR3nt: TGTGCCTGGAGGCCACAGGGTTGGGAAAATCAGCCCCAGCATTTT; CDR3aa: CAWRPQGWENQPQHF
j_gene: TRBJ2-3; abundance: NA; v_gene: TRBV27; d_gene: NA; CDR3nt: TGTGCCAGCAGTTCGTTGGTGGCAGCGGATACGCAGTATTTT; CDR3aa: CASSSLVAADTQYF
j_gene: TRBJ2-4; abundance: NA; v_gene: TRBV11-2; d_gene: NA; CDR3nt: TGTGCCAGCAGCTTAGGACAGGAGAACATTCAGTACTTC; CDR3aa: CASSLGQENIQYF
j_gene: TRBJ1-3; abundance: NA; v_gene: TRBV7-3; d_gene: NA; CDR3nt: TGTGCCAGCAGCGCGACAGTCTCTGGAAACACCATATATTTT; CDR3aa: CASSATVSGNTIYF
j_gene: TRBJ2-1; abundance: NA; v_gene: TRBV6-1; d_gene: TRBD2; CDR3nt: TGTGCCAGCAGTGAAGCGCGGCTAGCGGGCCTATACAATGAGCAGTTCTTC; CDR3aa: CASSEARLAGLYNEQFF
j_gene: TRBJ2-3; abundance: few; v_gene: TRBV7-8; d_gene: NA; CDR3nt: TGTGCCAGCAGCTTCCTTCTTGGTAGCCCGATCACAGATACGCAGTATTTT; CDR3aa: CASSFLLGSPITDTQYF
j_gene: TRBJ1-1; abundance: NA; v_gene: TRBV29-1; d_gene: TRBD1; CDR3nt: TGCAGCGTACTCAGGGGGATGATGAACACTGAAGCTTTCTTT; CDR3aa: CSVLRGMMNTEAFF
j_gene: TRBJ2-3; abundance: NA; v_gene: TRBV21-1; d_gene: NA; CDR3nt: TGTGCCAGCAGCCCCAGACTAGCGGGGAATCATACGCAGTATTTT; CDR3aa: CASSPRLAGNHTQYF
j_gene: TRBJ1-1; abundance: NA; v_gene: TRBV5-6; d_gene: NA; CDR3nt: TGTGCCAGCAGCGAGGAGCAACCTCAGGGGTCAATGAACACTGAAGCTTTCTTT; CDR3aa: CASSEEQPQGSMNTEAFF
j_gene: TRBJ2-7; abundance: NA; v_gene: TRBV30; d_gene: NA; CDR3nt: TGTGCCTGGAGGGAAAACAGGGCCGAGCAGTACTTC; CDR3aa: CAWRENRAEQYF
j_gene: TRBJ2-1; abundance: few; v_gene: TRBV2; d_gene: TRBD2; CDR3nt: TGTGCCAGCAGTAACAAAGGCCACACCGGGACTAGCGATGAGCAGTTCTTC; CDR3aa: CASSNKGHTGTSDEQFF
j_gene: TRBJ2-5; abundance: once; v_gene: TRBV5-4; d_gene: NA; CDR3nt: TGTGCCAGCAGCTTGCCCCCATCCGAGACCCAGTACTTC; CDR3aa: CASSLPPSETQYF
j_gene: TRBJ2-1; abundance: NA; v_gene: TRBV4-1; d_gene: TRBD2; CDR3nt: TGCGCCAGCAGCCATGGACTAGCGGATTACAATGAGCAGTTCTTC; CDR3aa: CASSHGLADYNEQFF